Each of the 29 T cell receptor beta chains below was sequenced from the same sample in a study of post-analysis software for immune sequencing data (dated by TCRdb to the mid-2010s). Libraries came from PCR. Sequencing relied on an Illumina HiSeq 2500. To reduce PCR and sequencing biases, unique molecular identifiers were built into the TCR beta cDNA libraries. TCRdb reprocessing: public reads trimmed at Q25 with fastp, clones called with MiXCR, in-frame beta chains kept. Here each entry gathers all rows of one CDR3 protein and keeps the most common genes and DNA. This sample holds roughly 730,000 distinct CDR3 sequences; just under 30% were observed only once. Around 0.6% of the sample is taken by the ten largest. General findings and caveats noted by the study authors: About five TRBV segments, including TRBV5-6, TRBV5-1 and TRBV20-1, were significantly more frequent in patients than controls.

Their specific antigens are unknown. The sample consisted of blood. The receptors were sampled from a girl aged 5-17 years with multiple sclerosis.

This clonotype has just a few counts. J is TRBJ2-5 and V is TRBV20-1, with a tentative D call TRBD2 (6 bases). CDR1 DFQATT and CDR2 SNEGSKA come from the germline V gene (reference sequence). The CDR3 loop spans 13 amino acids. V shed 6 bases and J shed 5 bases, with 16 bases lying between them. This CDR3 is CSAQTGTLETQYF. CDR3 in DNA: TGCAGTGCGCAAACCGGGACTTTGGAGACCCAGTACTTC.

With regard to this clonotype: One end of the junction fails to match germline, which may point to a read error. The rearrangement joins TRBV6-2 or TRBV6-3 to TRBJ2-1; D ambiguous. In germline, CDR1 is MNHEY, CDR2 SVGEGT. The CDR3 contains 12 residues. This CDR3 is CASSRSVNGQFF. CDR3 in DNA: TGTGCCAGCAGTCGATCTGTCAATGGGCAGTTCTTC.

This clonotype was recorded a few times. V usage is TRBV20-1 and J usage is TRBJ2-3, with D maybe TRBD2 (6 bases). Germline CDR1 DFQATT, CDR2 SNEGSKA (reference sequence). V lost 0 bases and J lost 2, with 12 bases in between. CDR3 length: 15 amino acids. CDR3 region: CSARDVAGYTDTQYF. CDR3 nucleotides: TGCAGTGCTAGAGACGTCGCGGGGTACACAGATACGCAGTATTTT.

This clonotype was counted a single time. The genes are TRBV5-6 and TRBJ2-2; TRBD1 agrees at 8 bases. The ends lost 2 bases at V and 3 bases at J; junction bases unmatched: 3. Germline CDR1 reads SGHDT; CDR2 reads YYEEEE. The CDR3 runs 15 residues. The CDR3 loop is CASSFGQGYTGELFF. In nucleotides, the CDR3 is TGTGCCAGCAGCTTTGGACAGGGCTACACCGGGGAGCTGTTTTTT.

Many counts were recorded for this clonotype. The CDR3 reads CASSYKGPSGFGQPQHF. DNA of the CDR3: TGTGCCAGCAGTTACAAGGGCCCCTCGGGGTTTGGTCAGCCCCAGCATTTT. The rearrangement uses TRBV6-5 and TRBJ1-5; D gene unclear. Deletions cut 2 bases from V and 6 bases from J, with 20 bases between. This CDR3 comprises 17 residues. Germline CDR1 MNHEY, CDR2 SVGAGI.

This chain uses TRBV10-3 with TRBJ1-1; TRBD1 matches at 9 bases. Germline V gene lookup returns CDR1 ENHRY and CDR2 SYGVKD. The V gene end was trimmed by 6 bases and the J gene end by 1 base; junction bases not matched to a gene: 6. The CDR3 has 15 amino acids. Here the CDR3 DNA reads TGTGCCATCAGAACAGGGGGCGGGCAGAACACTGAAGCTTTCTTT. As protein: CAIRTGGGQNTEAFF.

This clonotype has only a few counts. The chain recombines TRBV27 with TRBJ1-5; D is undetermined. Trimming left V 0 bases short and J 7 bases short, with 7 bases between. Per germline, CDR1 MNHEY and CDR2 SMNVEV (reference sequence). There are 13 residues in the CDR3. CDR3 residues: CASSLSQLQPQHF. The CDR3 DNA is TGTGCCAGCAGTTTATCACAACTCCAGCCCCAGCATTTT.

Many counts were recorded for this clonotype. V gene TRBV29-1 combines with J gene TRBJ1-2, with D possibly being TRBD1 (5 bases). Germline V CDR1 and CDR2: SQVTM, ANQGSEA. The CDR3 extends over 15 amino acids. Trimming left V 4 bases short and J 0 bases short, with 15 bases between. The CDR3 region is CSVAGVPGPNYGYTF. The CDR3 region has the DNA TGCAGCGTTGCGGGAGTACCAGGGCCTAACTATGGCTACACCTTC.

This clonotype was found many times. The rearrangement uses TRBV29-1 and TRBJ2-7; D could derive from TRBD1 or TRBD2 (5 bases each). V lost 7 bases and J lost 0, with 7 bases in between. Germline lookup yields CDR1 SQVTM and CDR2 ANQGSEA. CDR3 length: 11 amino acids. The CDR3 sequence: CSAGASYEQYF. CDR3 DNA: TGCAGCGCCGGGGCCTCCTACGAGCAGTACTTC.

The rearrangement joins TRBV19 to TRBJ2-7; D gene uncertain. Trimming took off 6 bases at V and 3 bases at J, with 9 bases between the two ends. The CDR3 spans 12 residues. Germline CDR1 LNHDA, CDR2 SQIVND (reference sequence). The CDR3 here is CASSSALYEQYF. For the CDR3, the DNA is TGTGCCAGTAGCTCGGCGCTCTACGAGCAGTACTTC.

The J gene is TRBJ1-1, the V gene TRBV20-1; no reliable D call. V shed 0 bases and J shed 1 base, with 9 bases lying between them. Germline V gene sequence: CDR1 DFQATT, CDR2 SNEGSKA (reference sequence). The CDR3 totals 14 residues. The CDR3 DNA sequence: TGCAGTGCTAGAGAGGGTCGGTGGAACACTGAAGCTTTCTTT. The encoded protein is CSAREGRWNTEAFF.

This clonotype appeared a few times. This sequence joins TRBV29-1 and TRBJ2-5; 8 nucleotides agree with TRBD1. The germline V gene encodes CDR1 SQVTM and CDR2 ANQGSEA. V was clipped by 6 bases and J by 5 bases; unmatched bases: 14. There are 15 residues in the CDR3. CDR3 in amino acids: CSVLTGQGHWETQYF. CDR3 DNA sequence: TGCAGCGTCCTCACCGGACAGGGACATTGGGAGACCCAGTACTTC. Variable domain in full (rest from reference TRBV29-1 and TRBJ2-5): SAVISQKPSRDICQRGTSLTIQCQVDSQVTMMFWYRQQPGQSLTLIATANQGSEATYESGFVIDKFPISRPNLTFSTLTVSNMSPEDSSIYLCSVLTGQGHWETQYFGPGTRLLVL.

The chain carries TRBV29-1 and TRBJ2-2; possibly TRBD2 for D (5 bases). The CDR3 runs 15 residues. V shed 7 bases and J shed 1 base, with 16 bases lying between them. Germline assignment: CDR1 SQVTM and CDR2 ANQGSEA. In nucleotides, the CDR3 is TGCAGCGCAACTCGTAGCCGGGGGAACACCGGGGAGCTGTTTTTT. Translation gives CSATRSRGNTGELFF.

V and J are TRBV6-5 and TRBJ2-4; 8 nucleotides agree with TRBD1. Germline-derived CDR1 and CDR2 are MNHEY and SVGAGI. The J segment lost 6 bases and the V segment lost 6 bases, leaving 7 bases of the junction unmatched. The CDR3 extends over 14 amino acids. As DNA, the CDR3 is TGTGCCAGCAGCTCGGACAGGGCGGGAAACATTCAGTACTTC. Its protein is CASSSDRAGNIQYF.

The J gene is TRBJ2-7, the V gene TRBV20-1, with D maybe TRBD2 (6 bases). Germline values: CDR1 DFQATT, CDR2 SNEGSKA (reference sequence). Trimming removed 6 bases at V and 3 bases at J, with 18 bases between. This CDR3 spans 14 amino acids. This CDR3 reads CSAPSWDSNYEQYF. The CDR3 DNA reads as TGCAGTGCCCCGTCGTGGGACTCAAACTACGAGCAGTACTTC.

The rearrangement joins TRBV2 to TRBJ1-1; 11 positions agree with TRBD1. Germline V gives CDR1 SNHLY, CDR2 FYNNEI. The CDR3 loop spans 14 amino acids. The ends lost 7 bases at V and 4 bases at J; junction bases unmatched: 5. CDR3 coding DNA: TGTGCCAGCAAAGGACAGGGGGCAACCACTGAAGCTTTCTTT. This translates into CASKGQGATTEAFF.

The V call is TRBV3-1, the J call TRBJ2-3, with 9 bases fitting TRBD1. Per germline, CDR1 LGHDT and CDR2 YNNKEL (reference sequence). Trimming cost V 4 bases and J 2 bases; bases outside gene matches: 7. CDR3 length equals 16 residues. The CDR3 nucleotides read TGTGCCAGCAGCCCGCTGGACAGGGGACACACAGATACGCAGTATTTT. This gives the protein CASSPLDRGHTDTQYF.

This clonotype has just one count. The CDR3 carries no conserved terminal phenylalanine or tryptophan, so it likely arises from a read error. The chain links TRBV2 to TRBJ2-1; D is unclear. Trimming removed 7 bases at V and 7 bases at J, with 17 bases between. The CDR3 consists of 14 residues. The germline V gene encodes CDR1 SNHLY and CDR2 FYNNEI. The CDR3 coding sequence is TGTGCCAGCACCGAGAACAGAGTAGGGAATGAGCAGTTCGTC. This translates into CASTENRVGNEQFV.

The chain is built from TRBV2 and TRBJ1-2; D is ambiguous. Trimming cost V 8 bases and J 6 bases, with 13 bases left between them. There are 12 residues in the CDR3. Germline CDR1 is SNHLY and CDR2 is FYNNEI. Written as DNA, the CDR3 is TGTGCCAGCCAGGACTTAACCAATGGCTACACCTTC. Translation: CASQDLTNGYTF.

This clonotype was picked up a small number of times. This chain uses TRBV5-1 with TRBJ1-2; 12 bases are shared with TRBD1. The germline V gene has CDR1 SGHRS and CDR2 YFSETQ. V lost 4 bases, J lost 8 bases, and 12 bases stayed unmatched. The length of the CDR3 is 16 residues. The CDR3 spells CASSLGGTGGGQGYTF. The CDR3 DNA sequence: TGCGCCAGCAGCCTCGGAGGGACAGGGGGCGGTCAAGGCTACACCTTC.

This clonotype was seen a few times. This CDR3 is CSVDKDRAPPEQFF. Here the CDR3 DNA reads TGCAGCGTTGACAAGGACAGGGCCCCACCTGAGCAGTTCTTC. The V and J genes are TRBV29-1 and TRBJ2-1; 8 nucleotides line up with TRBD1. V gave up 3 bases and J gave up 9 bases; unmatched junction bases: 10. This CDR3 has 14 amino acids. Germline loops: CDR1 SQVTM, CDR2 ANQGSEA.

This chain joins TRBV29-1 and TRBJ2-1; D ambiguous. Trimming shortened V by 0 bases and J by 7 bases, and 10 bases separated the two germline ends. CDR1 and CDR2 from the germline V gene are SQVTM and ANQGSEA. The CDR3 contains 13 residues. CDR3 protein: CSVEDFGPNEQFF. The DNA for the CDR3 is TGCAGCGTTGAAGATTTTGGCCCGAATGAGCAGTTCTTC.

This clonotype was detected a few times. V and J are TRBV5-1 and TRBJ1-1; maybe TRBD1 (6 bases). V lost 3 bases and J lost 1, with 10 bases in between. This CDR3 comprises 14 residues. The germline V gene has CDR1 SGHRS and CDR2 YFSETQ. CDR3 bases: TGCGCCAGCAGCTCCCAGGACAGGAACACTGAAGCTTTCTTT. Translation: CASSSQDRNTEAFF.

The chain's CDR3 is CASSYVGQLNEQFF. The CDR3 nucleotides read TGTGCCAGCAGTTATGTGGGACAACTCAATGAGCAGTTCTTC. The gene calls are TRBV27 and TRBJ2-1; perhaps TRBD1 as D (6 bases). The CDR3 runs 14 residues. Per the germline V gene, CDR1 is MNHEY and CDR2 is SMNVEV (reference sequence). With 4 bases removed from V and 6 bases from J, the gap between germline ends came to 13 bases.

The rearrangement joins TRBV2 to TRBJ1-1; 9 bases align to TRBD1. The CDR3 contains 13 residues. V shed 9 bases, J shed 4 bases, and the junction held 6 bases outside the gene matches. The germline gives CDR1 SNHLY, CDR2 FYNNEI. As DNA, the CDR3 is TGTGCCAGAATACAGGGGGCTAGCACTGAAGCTTTCTTT. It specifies CARIQGASTEAFF.

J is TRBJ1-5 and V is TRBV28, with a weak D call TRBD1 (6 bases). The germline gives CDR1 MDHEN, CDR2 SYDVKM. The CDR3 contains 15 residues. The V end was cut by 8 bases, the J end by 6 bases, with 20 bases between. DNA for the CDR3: TGTGCCAGCGCCGGGGGGCTCCGGCAGGGTCAGCCCCAGCATTTT. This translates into CASAGGLRQGQPQHF.

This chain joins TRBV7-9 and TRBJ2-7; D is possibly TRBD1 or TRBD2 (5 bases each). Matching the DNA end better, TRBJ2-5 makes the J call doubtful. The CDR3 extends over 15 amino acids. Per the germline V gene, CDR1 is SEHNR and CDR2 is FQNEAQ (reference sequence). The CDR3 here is CASSLAGDRGETQYF. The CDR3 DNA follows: TGTGCCAGCAGCTTAGCCGGGGACCGGGGTGAGACCCAGTACTTC.

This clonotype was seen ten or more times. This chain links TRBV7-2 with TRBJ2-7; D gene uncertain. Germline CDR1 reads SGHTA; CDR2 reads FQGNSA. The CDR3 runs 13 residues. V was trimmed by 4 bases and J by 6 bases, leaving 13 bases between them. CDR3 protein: CASSSQRPVEQYF. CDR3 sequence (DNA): TGTGCCAGCAGCTCGCAGAGACCGGTCGAGCAGTACTTC.

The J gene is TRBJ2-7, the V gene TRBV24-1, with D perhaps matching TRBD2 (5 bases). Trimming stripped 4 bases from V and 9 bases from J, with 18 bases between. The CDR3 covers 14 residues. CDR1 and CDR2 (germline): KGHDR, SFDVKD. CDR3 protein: CATSDRGRRSAQYF. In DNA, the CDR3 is TGTGCCACCAGTGACCGTGGACGGAGGAGTGCGCAGTACTTC.